The clone carrying this TCR beta chain was counted once. Its specificity is unknown. The data originate from a study of tumor-infiltrating lymphocytes in localized non-small cell lung cancer. Overall study results and limits: Tumor T-cell fraction from TCR sequencing was not associated with recurrence-free survival (p = 0.61).

The germline V gene has CDR1 SGDLS and CDR2 YYNGEE. This CDR3 is built from 18 residues. Trimming removed 0 bases from V and 0 bases from J, with 15 bases in between. TCRdb keeps only in-frame clones here, not all; method: immunoSEQ multiplex PCR. The repertoire includes fewer than 20,000 clones, about 69% of them detected once, and approximately 9.1% sits in the top ten. Sequenced input: lung tumor tissue. The TCR originated in a human donor with non-small cell lung cancer. V usage is TRBV9 and J usage is TRBJ2-2; D might be TRBD2 (6 bases). For the CDR3, the DNA is TGTGCCAGCAGCGTAGGGAGAGGGAGGCTCTCGAACACCGGGGAGCTGTTTTTT. This gives the protein CASSVGRGRLSNTGELFF.